Shown below are 10 T cell receptor beta chains from a single sample sequenced in a study of identical twins. One entry per CDR3 protein results from TCRdb running MiXCR on the 5' RACE reads. This table has 1,800,000 or so distinct CDR3 sequences, around 33% appearing once. The sequencing sample was made of cord blood. The receptors shown here come from a newborn girl in good health.

Only a few counts were recorded for this clonotype. The V gene is TRBV4-2, the J gene TRBJ2-5; D not resolved. The CDR3 has 14 amino acids. CDR1 is LGHNA and CDR2 is YNFKEQ in the germline V gene. Trimming pared 0 bases from V and 1 base from J, leaving 6 bases between. CDR3 sequence reads: CASSQDVGQETQYF. DNA for the CDR3: TGTGCCAGCAGCCAAGATGTAGGCCAAGAGACCCAGTACTTC.

This chain connects TRBV14 to TRBJ2-1, with 7 bases aligning to TRBD2. The CDR3 sequence is 16 residues long. CDR1 SGHDN and CDR2 FVKESK come from the germline V gene. Germline trimming cut 0 bases from V and 8 bases from J; bases unmatched to any gene: 10. The CDR3 sequence is CASSQEFRRLADEQFF. The CDR3 nucleotides are TGTGCCAGCAGCCAAGAATTCAGGAGACTAGCCGATGAGCAGTTCTTC.

This clonotype has more than one count but fewer than ten. J is TRBJ2-5 and V is TRBV6-1, with a tentative D call TRBD2 (7 bases). This CDR3 spans 18 amino acids. Per germline, CDR1 MNHNS and CDR2 SASEGT. The germline V and J ends were trimmed by 6 bases and 3 bases, with 26 bases remaining between them. The CDR3: CASSEGDYYSFVEETQYF. The CDR3 region has the DNA TGTGCCAGCAGCGAGGGGGACTACTACTCTTTCGTTGAAGAGACCCAGTACTTC.

This clonotype was seen only a few times. The CDR3 loop reads CSATHRASNYGYTF. DNA of the CDR3: TGCAGTGCTACCCACAGGGCTTCTAACTATGGCTACACCTTC. The rearrangement links TRBV20-1 to TRBJ1-2; the D gene is possibly TRBD1 (6 bases). V was shortened by 4 bases and J by 0 bases, with 12 bases between the two germline ends. The CDR3 has 14 amino acids. The V gene's germline CDR1 is DFQATT and CDR2 SNEGSKA (reference sequence).

This clonotype was counted only a few times. The genes are TRBV3-1 and TRBJ1-2, with a possible D match to TRBD1 (5 bases). V lost 10 bases, J lost 8 bases, and 14 bases lay in between. CDR1 is LGHDT, CDR2 YNNKEL, per germline (reference sequence). The CDR3 spans 11 residues. This CDR3 is CATAAGLGYTF. The CDR3 nucleotides are TGTGCCACGGCGGCAGGGTTGGGCTACACCTTC. Filled out from reference TRBV3-1 and TRBJ1-2, the complete variable domain reads DTAVSQTPKYLVTQMGNDKSIKCEQNLGHDTMYWYKQDSKKFLKIMFSYNNKELIINETVPNRFSPKSPDKAHLNLHINSLELGDSAVYFCATAAGLGYTFGSGTRLTVV.

This CDR3 is CASSLLGGRAYNEQFF. CDR3 bases: TGTGCCAGCAGCCTCCTAGGGGGCAGGGCCTACAATGAGCAGTTCTTC. The V call is TRBV3-1, the J call TRBJ2-1; 7 bases line up with TRBD1. In germline, CDR1 is LGHDT, CDR2 YNNKEL (reference sequence). V shed 4 bases, J shed 2 bases, and the junction held 8 bases outside the gene matches. The CDR3 runs 16 residues.

This clonotype was seen only a few times. The rearrangement uses TRBV25-1 and TRBJ2-7; 8 bases match TRBD1. The J call may not be correct, given that the DNA end is closer to TRBJ2-5. The CDR3 has 15 residues. CDR1 is MGHDK and CDR2 is SYGVNS in the germline V gene. DNA for the CDR3: TGTGCCAGCAGTGAATTGGTCAGGGGGCCTGAGACCCAGTACTTC. This encodes CASSELVRGPETQYF.

This clonotype was observed a handful of times. The CDR3 DNA sequence: TGTGCCAGCAGTTTAACGGGGACAGGGGGCGCGGTCTATGGCTACACCTTC. Translating gives CASSLTGTGGAVYGYTF. The genes are TRBV28 and TRBJ1-2; 12 positions match TRBD1. This CDR3 is 17 amino acids long. V lost 2 bases and J lost 4; bases outside the gene matches: 8. Germline-derived CDR1 and CDR2 are MDHEN and SYDVKM.

The rearrangement joins TRBV20-1 to TRBJ2-3, with 12 nucleotides matching TRBD2. The CDR3 sequence is 15 residues long. Germline V gives CDR1 DFQATT, CDR2 SNEGSKA (reference sequence). V was clipped by 0 bases and J by 6 bases; unmatched bases: 4. The DNA of the CDR3 is TGCAGTGCTAGAGATGAGACTAGCGGGGGCGATACGCAGTATTTT. Encoded protein: CSARDETSGGDTQYF.

In its sample, this clonotype was seen a few times. The genes are TRBV6-1 and TRBJ1-2; D is unresolved. Germline CDR1 is MNHNS and CDR2 is SASEGT. Trimming took off 4 bases at V and 6 bases at J, with 9 bases between the two ends. This CDR3 has 12 amino acids. The CDR3 is CASSASTHGYTF. The CDR3 bases are TGTGCCAGCAGTGCATCGACGCATGGCTACACCTTC.